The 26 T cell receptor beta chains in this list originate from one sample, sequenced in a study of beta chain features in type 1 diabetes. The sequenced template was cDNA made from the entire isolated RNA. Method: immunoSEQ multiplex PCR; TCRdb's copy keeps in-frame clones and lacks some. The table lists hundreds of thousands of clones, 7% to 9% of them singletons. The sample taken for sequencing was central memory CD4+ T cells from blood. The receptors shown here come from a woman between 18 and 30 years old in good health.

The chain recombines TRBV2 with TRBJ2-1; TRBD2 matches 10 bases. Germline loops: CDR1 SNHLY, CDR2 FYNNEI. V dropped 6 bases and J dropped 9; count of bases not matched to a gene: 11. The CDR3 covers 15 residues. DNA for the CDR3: TGTGCCAGCAGCCAAAGCGGGAGGGCCAATGGTGAGCAGTTCTTC. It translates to CASSQSGRANGEQFF. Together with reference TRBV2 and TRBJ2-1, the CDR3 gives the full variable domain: EPEVTQTPSHQVTQMGQEVILRCVPISNHLYFYWYRQILGQKVEFLVSFYNNEISEKSEIFDDQFSVERPDGSNFTLKIRSTKLEDSAMYFCASSQSGRANGEQFFGPGTRLTVL.

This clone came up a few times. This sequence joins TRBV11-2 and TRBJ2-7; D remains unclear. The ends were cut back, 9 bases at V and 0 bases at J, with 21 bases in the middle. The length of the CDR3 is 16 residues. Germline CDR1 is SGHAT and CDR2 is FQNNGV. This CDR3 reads CASPVGARVSSYEQYF. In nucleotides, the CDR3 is TGTGCCAGTCCGGTCGGTGCTCGGGTCAGCTCCTACGAGCAGTACTTC. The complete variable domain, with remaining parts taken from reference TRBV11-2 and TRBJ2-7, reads EAGVAQSPRYKIIEKRQSVAFWCNPISGHATLYWYQQILGQGPKLLIQFQNNGVVDDSQLPKDRFSAERLKGVDSTLKIQPAKLEDSAVYLCASPVGARVSSYEQYFGPGTRLTVT.

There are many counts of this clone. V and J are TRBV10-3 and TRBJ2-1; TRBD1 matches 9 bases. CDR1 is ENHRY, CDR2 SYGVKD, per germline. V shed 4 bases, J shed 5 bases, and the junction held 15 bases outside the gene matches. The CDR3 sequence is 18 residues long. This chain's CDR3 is CAISAGQGPVGADNEQFF. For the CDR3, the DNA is TGTGCCATCAGTGCTGGACAGGGGCCCGTGGGGGCGGACAATGAGCAGTTCTTC.

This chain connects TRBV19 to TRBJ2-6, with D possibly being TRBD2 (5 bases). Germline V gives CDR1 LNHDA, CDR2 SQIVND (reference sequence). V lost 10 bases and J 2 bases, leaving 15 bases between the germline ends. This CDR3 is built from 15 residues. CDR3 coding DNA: TGTGCCACTAAGGTGTCGGGGACTGGGGCCAACGTCCTGACTTTC. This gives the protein CATKVSGTGANVLTF.

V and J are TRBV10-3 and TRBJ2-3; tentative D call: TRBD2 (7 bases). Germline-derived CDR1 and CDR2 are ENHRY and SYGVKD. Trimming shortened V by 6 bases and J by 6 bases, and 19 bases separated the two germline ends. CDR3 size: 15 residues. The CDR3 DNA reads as TGTGCCATCAGCGGCCAGCGGGATAGGGGGGATACGCAGTATTTT. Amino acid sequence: CAISGQRDRGDTQYF.

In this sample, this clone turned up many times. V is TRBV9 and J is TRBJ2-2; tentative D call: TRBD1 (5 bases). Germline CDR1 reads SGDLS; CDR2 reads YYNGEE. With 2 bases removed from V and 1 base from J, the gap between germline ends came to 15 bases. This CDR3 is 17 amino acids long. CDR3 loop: CASSVSTGDMNTGELFF. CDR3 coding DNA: TGTGCCAGCAGCGTTTCCACAGGCGATATGAACACCGGGGAGCTGTTTTTT. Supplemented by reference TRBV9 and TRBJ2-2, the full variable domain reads DSGVTQTPKHLITATGQRVTLRCSPRSGDLSVYWYQQSLDQGLQFLIQYYNGEERAKGNILERFSAQQFPDLHSELNLSSLELGDSALYFCASSVSTGDMNTGELFFGEGSRLTVL.

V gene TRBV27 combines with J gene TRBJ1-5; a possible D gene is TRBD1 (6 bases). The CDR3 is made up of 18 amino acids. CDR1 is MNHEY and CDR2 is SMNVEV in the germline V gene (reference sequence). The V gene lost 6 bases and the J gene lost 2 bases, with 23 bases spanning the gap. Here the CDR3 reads CASSLQGPRGAGNQPQHF. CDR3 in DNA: TGTGCCAGCAGCCTCCAAGGCCCAAGGGGGGCCGGCAATCAGCCCCAGCATTTT.

Here the CDR3 DNA reads TGCGCCAGCAGCGGACTAGCGAACCAAGAGACCCAGTACTTC. Amino acid sequence: CASSGLANQETQYF. This rearrangement joins TRBV10-2 to TRBJ2-5, with TRBD2 identical over 9 bases. Per germline, CDR1 WSHSY and CDR2 SAAADI. V shed 6 bases and J 0 bases; nucleotides not matched to a gene: 2. The CDR3 spans 14 residues.

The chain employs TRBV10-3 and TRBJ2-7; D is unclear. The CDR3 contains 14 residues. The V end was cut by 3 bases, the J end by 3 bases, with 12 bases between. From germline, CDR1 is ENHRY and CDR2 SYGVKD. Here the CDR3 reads CAISDIGAIYEQYF. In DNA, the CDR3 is TGTGCCATCAGTGACATTGGAGCGATCTACGAGCAGTACTTC.

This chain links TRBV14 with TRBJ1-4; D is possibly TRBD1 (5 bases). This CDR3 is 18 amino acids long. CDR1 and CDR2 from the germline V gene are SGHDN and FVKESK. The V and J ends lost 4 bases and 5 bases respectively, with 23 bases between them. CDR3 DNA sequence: TGTGCCAGCAGCCCCCTAGGGGCACGACCGTCCTCGAATGAAAAACTGTTTTTT. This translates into CASSPLGARPSSNEKLFF.

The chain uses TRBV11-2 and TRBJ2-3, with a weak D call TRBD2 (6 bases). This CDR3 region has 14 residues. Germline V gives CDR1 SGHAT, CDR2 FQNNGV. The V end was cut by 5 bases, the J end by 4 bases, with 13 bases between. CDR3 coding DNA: TGTGCCAGCAGCCCTCGACTAGAGGCAGATACGCAGTATTTT. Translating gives CASSPRLEADTQYF. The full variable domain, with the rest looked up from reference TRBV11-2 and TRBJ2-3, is EAGVAQSPRYKIIEKRQSVAFWCNPISGHATLYWYQQILGQGPKLLIQFQNNGVVDDSQLPKDRFSAERLKGVDSTLKIQPAKLEDSAVYLCASSPRLEADTQYFGPGTRLTVL.

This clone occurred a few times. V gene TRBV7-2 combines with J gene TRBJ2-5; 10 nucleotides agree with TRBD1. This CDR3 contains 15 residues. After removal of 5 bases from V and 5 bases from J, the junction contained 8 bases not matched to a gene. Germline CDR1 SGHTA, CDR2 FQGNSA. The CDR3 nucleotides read TGTGCCAGCAGCCCCGACAGGGGGCGGTTTGAGACCCAGTACTTC. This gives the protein CASSPDRGRFETQYF.

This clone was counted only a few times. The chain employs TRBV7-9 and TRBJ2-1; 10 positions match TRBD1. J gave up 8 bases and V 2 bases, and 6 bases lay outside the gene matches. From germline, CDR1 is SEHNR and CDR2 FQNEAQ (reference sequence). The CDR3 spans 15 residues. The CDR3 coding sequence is TGTGCCAGCAGCTTATCGGGACAGGGGTTCGATGAGCAGTTCTTC. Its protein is CASSLSGQGFDEQFF.

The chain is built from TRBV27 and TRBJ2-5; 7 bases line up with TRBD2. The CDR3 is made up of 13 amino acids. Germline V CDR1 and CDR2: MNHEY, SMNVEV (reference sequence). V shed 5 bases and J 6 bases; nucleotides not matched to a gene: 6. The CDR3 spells CASSPGLVKTQYF. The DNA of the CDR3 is TGTGCCAGCAGTCCAGGACTAGTGAAGACCCAGTACTTC.

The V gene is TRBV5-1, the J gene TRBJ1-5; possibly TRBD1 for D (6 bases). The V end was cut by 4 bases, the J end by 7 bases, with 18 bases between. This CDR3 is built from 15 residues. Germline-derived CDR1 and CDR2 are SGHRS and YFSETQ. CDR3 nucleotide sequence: TGCGCCAGCAGCCCAGATACAGGGCATTCCCAGCCCCAGCATTTT. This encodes CASSPDTGHSQPQHF.

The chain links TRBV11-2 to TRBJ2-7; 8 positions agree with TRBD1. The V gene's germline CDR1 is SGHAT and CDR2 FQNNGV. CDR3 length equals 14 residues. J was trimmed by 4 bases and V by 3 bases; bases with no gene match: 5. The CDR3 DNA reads TGTGCCAGCAGCTTGGAGACAGGGGCGTACGAGCAGTACTTC. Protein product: CASSLETGAYEQYF.

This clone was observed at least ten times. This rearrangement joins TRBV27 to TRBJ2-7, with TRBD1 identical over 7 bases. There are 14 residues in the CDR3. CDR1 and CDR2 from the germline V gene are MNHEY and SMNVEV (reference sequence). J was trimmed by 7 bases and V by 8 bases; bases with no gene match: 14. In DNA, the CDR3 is TGTGCCAGCTCTTCGGACAGGCTGGTAGCTGAGCAGTACTTC. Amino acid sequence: CASSSDRLVAEQYF.

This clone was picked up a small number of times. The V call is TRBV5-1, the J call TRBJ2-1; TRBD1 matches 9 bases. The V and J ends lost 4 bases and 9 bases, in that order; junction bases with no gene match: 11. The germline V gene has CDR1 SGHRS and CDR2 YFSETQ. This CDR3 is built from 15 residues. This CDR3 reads CASSETGQGIGEQFF. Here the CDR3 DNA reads TGCGCCAGCAGCGAAACGGGACAGGGCATCGGTGAGCAGTTCTTC.

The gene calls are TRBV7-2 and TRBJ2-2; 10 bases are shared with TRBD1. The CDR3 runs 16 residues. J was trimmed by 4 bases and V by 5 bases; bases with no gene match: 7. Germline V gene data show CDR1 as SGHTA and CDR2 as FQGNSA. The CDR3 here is CASSPRWTGGTGELFF. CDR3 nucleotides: TGTGCCAGCAGCCCCCGGTGGACAGGGGGCACCGGGGAGCTGTTTTTT.

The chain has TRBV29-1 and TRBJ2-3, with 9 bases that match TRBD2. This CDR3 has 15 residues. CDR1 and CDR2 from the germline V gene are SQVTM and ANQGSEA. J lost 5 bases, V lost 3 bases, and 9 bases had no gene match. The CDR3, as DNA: TGCAGCGTTGATAAAGGTAGCGGGAGTGGAGATACGCAGTATTTT. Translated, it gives CSVDKGSGSGDTQYF.

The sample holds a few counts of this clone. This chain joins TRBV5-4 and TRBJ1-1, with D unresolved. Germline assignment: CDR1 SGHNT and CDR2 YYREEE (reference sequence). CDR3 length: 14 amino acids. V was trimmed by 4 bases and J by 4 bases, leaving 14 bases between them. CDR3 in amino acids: CASSTEIGGTEAFF. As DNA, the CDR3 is TGTGCCAGCAGCACCGAAATTGGTGGCACTGAAGCTTTCTTT.

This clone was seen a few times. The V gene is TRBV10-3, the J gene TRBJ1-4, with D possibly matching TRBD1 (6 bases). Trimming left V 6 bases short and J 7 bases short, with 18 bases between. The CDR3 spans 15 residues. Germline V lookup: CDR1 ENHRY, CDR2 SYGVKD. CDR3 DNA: TGTGCCATCAGCCCTGAACCACAGGGTTCTGAAAAACTGTTTTTT. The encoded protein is CAISPEPQGSEKLFF.

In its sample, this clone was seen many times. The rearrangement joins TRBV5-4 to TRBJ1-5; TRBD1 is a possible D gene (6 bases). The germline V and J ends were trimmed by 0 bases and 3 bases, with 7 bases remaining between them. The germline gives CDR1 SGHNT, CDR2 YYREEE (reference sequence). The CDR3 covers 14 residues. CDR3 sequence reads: CASSLGQANQPQHF. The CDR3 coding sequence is TGTGCCAGCAGCTTGGGACAGGCCAATCAGCCCCAGCATTTT.

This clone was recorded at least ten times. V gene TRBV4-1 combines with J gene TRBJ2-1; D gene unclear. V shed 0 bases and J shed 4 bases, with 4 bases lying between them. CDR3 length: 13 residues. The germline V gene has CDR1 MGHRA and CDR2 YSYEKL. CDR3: CASSQEFYNEQFF. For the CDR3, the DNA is TGCGCCAGCAGCCAAGAATTTTACAATGAGCAGTTCTTC.

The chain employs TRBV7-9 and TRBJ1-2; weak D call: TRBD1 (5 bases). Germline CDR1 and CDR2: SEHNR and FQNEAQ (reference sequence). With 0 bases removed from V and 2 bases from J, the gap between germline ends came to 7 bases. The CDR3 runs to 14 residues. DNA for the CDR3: TGTGCCAGCAGCTTAGCTCCAGGGAACTATGGCTACACCTTC. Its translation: CASSLAPGNYGYTF.

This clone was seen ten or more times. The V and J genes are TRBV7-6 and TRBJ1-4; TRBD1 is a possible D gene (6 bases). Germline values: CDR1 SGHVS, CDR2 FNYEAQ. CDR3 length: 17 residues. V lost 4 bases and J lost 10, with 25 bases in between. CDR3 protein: CASSSEKRTVAGRKLFF. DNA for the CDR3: TGTGCCAGCAGCTCCGAAAAACGGACAGTCGCAGGGAGAAAACTGTTTTTT.